This is a list of T cell receptor beta chains from one sample in a study of blood T cell repertoires in COVID-19. Sequenced by immunoSEQ multiplex PCR; TCRdb stores in-frame clones only, minus some. The sample includes more than 45,000 clones, about four fifths seen only once; the top ten take approximately 8.9%. Sequencing was done on a sample of peripheral blood. The origin of the receptors is an elderly man with COVID-19, enrolled during active disease. Each CDR3 is given with its conserved first and last residue.

CDR3 length: 13
V gene: TRBV3-1/TRBV3-2
J gene: TRBJ2-5
CDR3 protein: CASSDIRPETQYF

CDR3 length: 15
V gene: TRBV11-2
J gene: TRBJ2-1
CDR3 protein: CASSLDWTGGNEQFF

CDR3 length: 16
V gene: TRBV3-1/TRBV3-2
J gene: TRBJ2-4
CDR3 protein: CASSPPGLAGKNIQYF

CDR3 length: 15
V gene: TRBV9
J gene: TRBJ2-5
CDR3 protein: CASSVARGALETQYF

CDR3 length: 13
V gene: TRBV23-1
J gene: TRBJ2-5
CDR3 protein: CASSGPSGETQYF

CDR3 length: 18
V gene: TRBV7-2
J gene: TRBJ1-5
CDR3 protein: CASSLLTGHTHSNQPQHF

CDR3 length: 16
V gene: TRBV15
J gene: TRBJ2-2
CDR3 protein: CATRAGGLMNTGELFF

CDR3 length: 15
V gene: TRBV6-1
J gene: TRBJ1-4
CDR3 protein: CASSEVAGSNEKLFF

CDR3 length: 14
V gene: TRBV19
J gene: TRBJ1-2
CDR3 protein: CASSSSPDSYGYTF

CDR3 length: 17
V gene: TRBV5-1
J gene: TRBJ1-3
CDR3 protein: CASSLGFGQATGNTIYF

CDR3 length: 15
V gene: TRBV11-2
J gene: TRBJ1-4
CDR3 protein: CASSPFRGGDEKLFF

CDR3 length: 14
V gene: TRBV18
J gene: TRBJ2-1
CDR3 protein: CASPNTTGGDEQFF

CDR3 length: 16
V gene: TRBV9
J gene: TRBJ1-1
CDR3 protein: CASSVEGGQLNTEAFF

CDR3 length: 13
V gene: TRBV2
J gene: TRBJ1-2
CDR3 protein: CASSEGGSYGYTF

CDR3 length: 14
V gene: TRBV11-1
J gene: TRBJ2-7
CDR3 protein: CASSLDRTDYEQYF

CDR3 length: 16
V gene: TRBV9
J gene: TRBJ2-3
CDR3 protein: CASSTGLAGGVDTQYF

CDR3 length: 15
V gene: TRBV24-1
J gene: TRBJ1-2
CDR3 protein: CATSDPQKQGSGYTF

CDR3 length: 15
V gene: TRBV6-6
J gene: TRBJ1-5
CDR3 protein: CASSYSSDSNQPQHF

CDR3 length: 13
V gene: TRBV5-1
J gene: TRBJ2-6
CDR3 protein: CASRSSGANVLTF

CDR3 length: 16
V gene: TRBV9
J gene: TRBJ2-1
CDR3 protein: CASSVGGLAGYNEQFF

CDR3 length: 17
V gene: TRBV27
J gene: TRBJ2-2
CDR3 protein: CASSLSSRTGRPGELFF

CDR3 length: 16
V gene: TRBV5-4
J gene: TRBJ2-7
CDR3 protein: CASSVPTGPLSEEQYF

CDR3 length: 16
V gene: TRBV4-1
J gene: TRBJ1-2
CDR3 protein: CASSQGVGGQSYGYTF

CDR3 length: 13
V gene: TRBV5-5
J gene: TRBJ2-1
CDR3 protein: CASSLVGGDEQFF